This T cell receptor beta chain stems from a study of naive and memory T cell subsets. Both TRBC1 and TRBC2 were covered by a beta constant-region primer of two equimolar oligonucleotides. Four rounds of PCR amplified the ligated cDNA using nested alpha and beta constant-region primers plus SP2. TCRdb re-analysed the UMI-ligation and nested PCR reads in MiXCR, keeping a single row per CDR3 protein. The data show around 40,000 distinct CDR3 sequences, with about an eighth seen just once and roughly a fifth held by the top ten. Alpha and beta libraries were amplified separately from the second PCR onward. This clonotype was seen many times. The clonotype comes from a human donor in good health. What was sequenced was effector memory CD4+ T cells from blood. The subset: effector memory, CD45RA- CD27-.

CDR3 protein: CASSQDTGGYNEQFF. The CDR3 nucleotides read TGTGCCAGCAGCCAAGATACGGGAGGATACAATGAGCAGTTCTTC. The chain is built from TRBV3-1 and TRBJ2-1, with TRBD2 matching over 7 bases. The CDR3 loop spans 15 amino acids. In germline, CDR1 is LGHDT, CDR2 YNNKEL (reference sequence). The V and J ends lost 0 bases and 4 bases, in that order; junction bases with no gene match: 3.